The next 7 T cell receptor beta chains were all read from a single sample in a study of blood T cell repertoires in COVID-19. Using immunoSEQ multiplex PCR, the repertoire was profiled, and TCRdb retains in-frame clones only, with some absent. The sample lists about 140,000 clones; around 90% were seen once. Input material: peripheral blood. These receptors were taken from a man between 65 and 85 years old with acute or convalescent COVID-19.

This clone was observed once. V and J are TRBV9 and TRBJ2-1; D is uncertain. V lost 0 bases to trimming and J lost 6 bases, with 16 bases between them. This CDR3 has 16 residues. Germline V gene data show CDR1 as SGDLS and CDR2 as YYNGEE. CDR3 residues: CASSVAGSYYANEQFF. CDR3 nucleotide sequence: TGTGCCAGCAGCGTAGCTGGCAGCTACTACGCCAATGAGCAGTTCTTC.

This clone has just a few counts. The chain links TRBV10-3 to TRBJ1-5; TRBD1 matches at 9 bases. CDR1 and CDR2 from the germline V gene are ENHRY and SYGVKD. V gave up 8 bases and J gave up 4 bases; unmatched junction bases: 9. The CDR3 length is 15 residues. CDR3 nucleotide sequence: TGTGCCATCGGGACCGGACAGGGGCGGAATCAGCCCCAGCATTTT. Protein: CAIGTGQGRNQPQHF.

The chain recombines TRBV7-3 with TRBJ1-2, with 7 bases identical to TRBD1. The CDR3 totals 14 residues. The V segment lost 5 bases and the J segment 7 bases; nucleotides outside the gene matches: 10. Germline CDR1 SGHTA, CDR2 FQGTGA. The CDR3 DNA follows: TGTGCCAGCAGCCGAAATACAGGGGCCGGTGGCTACACCTTC. Translating gives CASSRNTGAGGYTF.

The J gene is TRBJ1-3, the V gene TRBV7-9; D uncertain. The germline gives CDR1 SEHNR, CDR2 FQNEAQ (reference sequence). This CDR3 region has 15 residues. The germline V and J ends were trimmed by 5 bases and 0 bases, with 11 bases remaining between them. The CDR3 sequence: CASSHNLVSGNTIYF. CDR3 sequence (DNA): TGTGCCAGCAGCCACAACCTAGTCTCTGGAAACACCATATATTTT.

The J gene is TRBJ2-1, the V gene TRBV10-2; 13 bases line up with TRBD2. The CDR3 loop spans 15 amino acids. Per germline, CDR1 WSHSY and CDR2 SAAADI. J was trimmed by 8 bases and V by 7 bases; bases with no gene match: 8. The CDR3 loop is CASNPGLAGIYEQFF. As DNA, the CDR3 is TGCGCCAGCAATCCGGGACTAGCGGGAATCTATGAGCAGTTCTTC.

A word on this clone: Other DNA sequences in this specimen translate into the identical CDR3. V is TRBV28 and J is TRBJ1-2; 7 positions agree with TRBD1. V shed 6 bases and J 4 bases; nucleotides not matched to a gene: 5. This CDR3 spans 13 amino acids. The germline CDR1 and CDR2 sequences are MDHEN and SYDVKM. The CDR3 here is CASSPGTVYGYTF. DNA for the CDR3: TGTGCCAGCAGCCCCGGGACAGTCTATGGCTACACCTTC.

This chain connects TRBV28 to TRBJ2-2, with TRBD2 matching 12 bases. The V gene's germline CDR1 is MDHEN and CDR2 SYDVKM. The CDR3 runs to 14 residues. With V trimmed by 6 bases and J by 7 bases, 3 bases remained unmatched. The CDR3 DNA reads TGTGCCAGCAGCCTAGCGGGAGGGGGCGGGGAGCTGTTTTTT. Residues: CASSLAGGGGELFF.